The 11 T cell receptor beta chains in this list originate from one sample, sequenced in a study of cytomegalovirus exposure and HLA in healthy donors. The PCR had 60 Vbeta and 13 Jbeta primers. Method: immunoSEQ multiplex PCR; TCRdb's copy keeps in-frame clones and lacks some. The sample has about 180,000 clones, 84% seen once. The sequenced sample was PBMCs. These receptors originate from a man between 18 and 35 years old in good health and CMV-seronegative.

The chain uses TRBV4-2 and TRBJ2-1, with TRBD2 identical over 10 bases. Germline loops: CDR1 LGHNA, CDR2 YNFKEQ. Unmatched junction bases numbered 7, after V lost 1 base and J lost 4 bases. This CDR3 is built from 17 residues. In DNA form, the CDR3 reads TGTGCCAGCAGCCAAGGGCAACTAGCGGGATCTTACAATGAGCAGTTCTTC. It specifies CASSQGQLAGSYNEQFF.

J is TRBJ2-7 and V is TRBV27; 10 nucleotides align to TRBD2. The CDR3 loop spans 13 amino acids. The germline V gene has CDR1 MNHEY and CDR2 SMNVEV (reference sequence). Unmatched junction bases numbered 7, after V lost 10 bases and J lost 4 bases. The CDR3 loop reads CATSAGGGYEQYF. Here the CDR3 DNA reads TGTGCCACTTCAGCGGGAGGGGGGTACGAGCAGTACTTC.

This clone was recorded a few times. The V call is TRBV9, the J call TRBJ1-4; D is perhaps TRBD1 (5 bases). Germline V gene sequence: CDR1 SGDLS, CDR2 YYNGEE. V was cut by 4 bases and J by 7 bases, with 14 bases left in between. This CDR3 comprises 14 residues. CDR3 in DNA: TGTGCCAGCAGCCCCAGGACCGGGGGTGAAAAACTGTTTTTT. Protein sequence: CASSPRTGGEKLFF.

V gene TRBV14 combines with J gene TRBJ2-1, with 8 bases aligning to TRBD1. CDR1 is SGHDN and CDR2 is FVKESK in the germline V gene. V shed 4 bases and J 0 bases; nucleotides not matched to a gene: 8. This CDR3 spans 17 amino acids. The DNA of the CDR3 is TGTGCCAGCAGCCGACTCAAAACAGGGGGCTCCTACAATGAGCAGTTCTTC. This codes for CASSRLKTGGSYNEQFF. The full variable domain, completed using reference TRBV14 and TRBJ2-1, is EAGVTQFPSHSVIEKGQTVTLRCDPISGHDNLYWYRRVMGKEIKFLLHFVKESKQDESGMPNNRFLAERTGGTYSTLKVQPAELEDSGVYFCASSRLKTGGSYNEQFFGPGTRLTVL.

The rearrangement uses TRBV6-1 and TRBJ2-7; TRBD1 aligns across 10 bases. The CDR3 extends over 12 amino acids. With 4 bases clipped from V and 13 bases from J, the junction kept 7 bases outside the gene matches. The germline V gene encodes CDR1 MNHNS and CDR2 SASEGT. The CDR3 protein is CASSALRDRGYF. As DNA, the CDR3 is TGTGCCAGCAGTGCCCTCCGGGACAGGGGCTACTTC.

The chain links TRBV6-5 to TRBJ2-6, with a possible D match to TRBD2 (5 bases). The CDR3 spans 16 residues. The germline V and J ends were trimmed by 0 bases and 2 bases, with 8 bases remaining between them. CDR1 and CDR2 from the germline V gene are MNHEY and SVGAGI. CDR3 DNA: TGTGCCAGCAGTTACTCGCCCGGGGCTGGGGCCAACGTCCTGACTTTC. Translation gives CASSYSPGAGANVLTF.

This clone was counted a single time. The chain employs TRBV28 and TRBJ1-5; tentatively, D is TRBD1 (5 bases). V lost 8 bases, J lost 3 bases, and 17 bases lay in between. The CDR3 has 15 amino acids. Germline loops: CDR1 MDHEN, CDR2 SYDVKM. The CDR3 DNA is TGTGCCAGCTCCCTCCGGGGGGGGATCAATCAGCCCCAGCATTTT. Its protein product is CASSLRGGINQPQHF.

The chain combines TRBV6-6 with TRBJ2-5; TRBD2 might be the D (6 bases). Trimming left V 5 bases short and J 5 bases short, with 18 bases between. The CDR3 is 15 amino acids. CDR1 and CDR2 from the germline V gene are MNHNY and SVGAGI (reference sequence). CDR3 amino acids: CASSPSGSRGETQYF. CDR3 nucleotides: TGTGCCAGCAGTCCATCCGGGAGCCGAGGGGAGACCCAGTACTTC.

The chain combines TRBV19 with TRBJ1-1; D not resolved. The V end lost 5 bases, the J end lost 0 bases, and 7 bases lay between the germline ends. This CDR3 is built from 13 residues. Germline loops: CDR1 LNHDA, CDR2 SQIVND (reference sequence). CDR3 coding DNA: TGTGCCAGTAGTTTAACACTGAACACTGAAGCTTTCTTT. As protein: CASSLTLNTEAFF. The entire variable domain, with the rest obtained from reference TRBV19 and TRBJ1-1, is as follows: DGGITQSPKYLFRKEGQNVTLSCEQNLNHDAMYWYRQDPGQGLRLIYYSQIVNDFQKGDIAEGYSVSREKKESFPLTVTSAQKNPTAFYLCASSLTLNTEAFFGQGTRLTVV.

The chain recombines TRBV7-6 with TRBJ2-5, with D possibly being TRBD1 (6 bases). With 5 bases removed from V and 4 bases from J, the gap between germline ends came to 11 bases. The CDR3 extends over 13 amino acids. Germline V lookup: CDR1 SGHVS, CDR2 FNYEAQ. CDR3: CASSQGQIETQYF. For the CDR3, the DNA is TGTGCCAGCAGCCAAGGACAGATAGAGACCCAGTACTTC.

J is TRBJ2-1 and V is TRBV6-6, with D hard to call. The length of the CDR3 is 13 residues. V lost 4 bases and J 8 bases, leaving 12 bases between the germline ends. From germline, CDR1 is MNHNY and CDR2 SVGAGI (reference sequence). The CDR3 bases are TGTGCCAGCAGTTCCCCGACATGGGATGAGCAGTTCTTC. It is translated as CASSSPTWDEQFF.